This T cell receptor beta chain appears in the sequencing data of a study of human T cells and chemical hapten exposure. TCRdb fed the RACE reads into MiXCR, producing one record per CDR3 protein. Of roughly 120,000 distinct CDR3 sequences in the sample, 12% to 15% were seen once. This clonotype was seen more than once but under ten times. The ends were cut back, 8 bases at V and 7 bases at J, with 26 bases in the middle. This CDR3 spans 16 amino acids. Germline loops: CDR1 WSHSY, CDR2 SAAADI. The time point was: patch test 1, 2 weeks after DPC sensitization. Treatment: therapeutic diphenylcyclopropenone sensitization with weekly scalp DPC.

This chain uses TRBV10-2 with TRBJ2-5; either TRBD1 or TRBD2 may fit D (6 bases each). Sequencing was performed on whole blood, taken in connection with sensitization to the hapten diphenylcyclopropenone (DPC). The source of this sequence is a man younger than 35 with alopecia areata. Some clones in this sample may be carry-over from other donors' samples. This CDR3 is CASHQNDRGGLGTQYF. CDR3 DNA: TGCGCCAGCCACCAAAATGACAGAGGGGGACTCGGGACCCAGTACTTC.